What follows describes a single T cell receptor (beta chain). Original data processing: Nucleated cell counts were estimated from reference gene primer amplification. The assay was immunoSEQ multiplex PCR, and TCRdb's table has in-frame clones only and misses some. For V, J and clone size, that table is used; D and trimming come from the DNA. The repertoire holds roughly 420,000 clones, approximately 87% seen once, with approximately 0.96% in the top ten. This specimen belongs to a study of blood T cell repertoires in COVID-19. The CDR3 covers 13 residues. The chain couples TRBV12-1 to TRBJ1-1. TRBV12-1 is assigned pseudogene status. The sequence was collected from a woman aged 25 to 39 with acute COVID-19. The specimen was PBMCs or T cells enriched from blood (not recorded which). The CDR3 DNA reads as TGTGCCAGCTCGGGGGGGGAAGGTACTGAAGCTTTCTTT. Protein: CASSGGEGTEAFF.